This TCR beta chain was found in a study of blood T cell repertoires in COVID-19. As for the study in general: The United States, Italy and Spain provided the acute and convalescent COVID-19 samples. T cells, B-cell-depleted T cells, or PBMCs provided the cDNA or gDNA that served as material.

In the study's own analysis: Reference gene primers were amplified, and this amplification served to estimate nucleated cell counts. Data came from immunoSEQ multiplex PCR; TCRdb stores just in-frame clones and leaves some out. V and J calls and clone size are as listed in that table; D and trimming were resolved from the DNA. The table includes about 82,000 clones, over 70% detected once. V shed 6 bases, J shed 13 bases, and the junction held 13 bases outside the gene matches. This CDR3 has 14 amino acids. Germline values: CDR1 SGHRS, CDR2 YFSETQ. The receptor was isolated from a woman aged 40 to 49 with active or convalescent COVID-19. Sequencing was carried out using peripheral blood. The chain combines TRBV5-1 with TRBJ2-2, with 9 bases aligning to TRBD2. CDR3 nucleotides: TGCGCCAGCACTGAGTTCATGCGGGGGGGCGTGCTGTTTTTT. This codes for CASTEFMRGGVLFF. The variable domain in full, completed from reference TRBV5-1 and TRBJ2-2, reads KAGVTQTPRYLIKTRGQQVTLSCSPISGHRSVSWYQQTPGQGLQFLFEYFSETQRNKGNFPGRFSGRQFSNSRSEMNVSTLELGDSALYLCASTEFMRGGVLFFGEGSRLTVL.